This entry is about one T cell receptor beta chain. This clonotype was detected many times. No antigen is known for it. No base quality information exists; no much larger clone differs at one position. This entry belongs to a study of T-cell memory formation after mild COVID-19 (TCRdb year 2021). At the level of the whole study: Most TCR sequence clusters were specific to one of the two donors. In a couple of donors, T-cell clones that expanded and contracted after mild COVID-19 were followed by sequencing TCRalpha and TCRbeta repertoires longitudinally. The cohort was made up of two young adult volunteers, one female and one male, who were previously healthy. Study-wide conclusions, independent of this receptor: The detection of some responding clones in pre-infection memory suggests that pre-existing cross-reactive memory T cells joined the SARS-CoV-2 response. The study covered only two mild cases, and larger cohorts including severe cases with pre-infection samples were considered necessary. The second-wave clones that peaked on day 37 were not confirmed to be SARS-CoV-2 specific. Contracting CD4+ clones were found mainly in CM and EM memory subsets, while CD8+ clones were enriched in EMRA. From day 15 to 85, contracting clones showed balanced CD4/CD8 phenotypes, whereas a second wave of clones that expanded from day 15 to 37 leaned towards CD4+.

Sequencing was performed on an Illumina NovaSeq 6000. TCRalpha and TCRbeta cDNA libraries were constructed by 5'RACE with constant-segment primers, with sample barcodes and unique molecular identifiers being introduced. RNA was extracted from every sample with Trizol reagent. Libraries were amplified in two PCR steps, with a second sample barcode and Illumina TruSeq adapters added in the second step. Sequencing of libraries was performed on an Illumina NovaSeq with 2 x 150 bp paired-end reads. On the study's bioinformatics: Reads were demultiplexed and collapsed into UMI-guided consensus sequences with migec v1.2.7. Using mixcr v2.1.11, UMI consensuses were aligned to TRA and TRB V and J templates and then assembled into clonotypes. Clonotypes were classified as expanded or contracted when called significant by both edgeR and NoisET, with noise models trained on biological replicates. For edgeR calls, the thresholds were a false discovery rate-adjusted p below 0.01 and a log2 fold-change of 1. As an exploratory analysis of dynamics, PCA with hierarchical clustering was applied to max-normalized trajectories of the 1000 most abundant clonotypes. Each responding clone was given a CD4 or CD8 phenotype based on the CD4+ and CD8+ repertoires, which had been sequenced separately. TCRdb itself trimmed the public reads at Q25 with fastp, ran MiXCR and retained productive beta chains. Identical CDR3 protein sequences are pooled into one entry, listed with their most common genes and DNA. These V and J calls derive from TCRdb rather than the authors' analysis. The sample contains tens of thousands of distinct CDR3 sequences, about an eighth of them found a single time. Of the sample, about a quarter falls within the top ten clones.

PBMCs were isolated by Ficoll-Paque density gradient centrifugation. Sequencing was performed on PBMCs or a T cell subset sorted from them (not recorded which). The TCR sequence derives from an adult woman who had mild COVID-19 (a few samples of this study predate the infection). The sample titles of this study are shuffled in the database, so cell type and time point are left out; the donor was told from shared clones.

The DNA sequence is TGTGCCAGCAGTTGGGCCTACGAGCAGTACTTC. Translated, it reads CASSWAYEQYF. The chain is assembled from TRBV2 and TRBJ2-7, with the D gene not confidently named. At the junction V is shortened by 5 bases and J by 2 bases, with 4 bases in between. Its CDR3 holds 11 amino acids, cysteine through phenylalanine. Only the CDR3 portion is preserved as DNA: 33 bases, with reading frame beginning at the first base. The germline V gene yields SNHLY for CDR1 and FYNNEI for CDR2.